This T cell receptor beta chain was obtained from a study of OX40 agonist ivuxolimab in advanced cancers. Study details: Subjects had a mean age of around 60 years, with a range of about 23 to 79; around 80% were male.

The CDR3 length is 14 residues. V was shortened by 6 bases and J by 3 bases, with 12 bases between the two germline ends. Germline CDR1 is SNHLY and CDR2 is FYNNEI. The repertoire was sequenced with immunoSEQ multiplex PCR; TCRdb's copy has only in-frame clones and lacks some. The table records roughly 49,000 clones, about 88% of them present only once. This clonotype was obtained from an adult with an advanced solid tumor such as melanoma, head and neck, liver or kidney cancer. Sequencing was performed on CD4+ or CD8+ T cells sorted from blood, taken in a trial of the OX40 agonist ivuxolimab. V usage is TRBV2 and J usage is TRBJ2-4, with D uncertain. The CDR3 here is CASSSRKGKNIQYF. In DNA form, the CDR3 reads TGTGCCAGCAGCTCGAGGAAAGGCAAAAACATTCAGTACTTC.